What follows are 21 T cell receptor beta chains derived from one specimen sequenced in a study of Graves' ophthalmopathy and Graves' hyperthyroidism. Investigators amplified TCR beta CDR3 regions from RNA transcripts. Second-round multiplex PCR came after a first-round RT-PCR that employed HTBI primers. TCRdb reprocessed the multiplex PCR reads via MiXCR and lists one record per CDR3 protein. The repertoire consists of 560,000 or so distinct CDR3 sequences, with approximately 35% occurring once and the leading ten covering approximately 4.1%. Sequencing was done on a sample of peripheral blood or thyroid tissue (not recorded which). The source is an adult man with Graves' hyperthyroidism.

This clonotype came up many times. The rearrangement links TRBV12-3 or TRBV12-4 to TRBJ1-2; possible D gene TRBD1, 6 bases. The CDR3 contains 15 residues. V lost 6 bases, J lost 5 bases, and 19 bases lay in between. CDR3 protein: CASRPAGGAGYGYTF. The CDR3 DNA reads TGTGCCAGCAGGCCCGCCGGGGGCGCTGGGTATGGCTACACCTTC.

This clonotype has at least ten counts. The CDR3 bases are TGTGCCAGCAGCAACGGGTCGGTATATGGCTACACCTTC. It codes for CASSNGSVYGYTF. The J gene is TRBJ1-2, the V gene TRBV7-9; D is uncertain. CDR1 is SEHNR and CDR2 is FQNEAQ in the germline V gene (reference sequence). CDR3 length: 13 amino acids. V was clipped by 5 bases and J by 5 bases, with 12 bases between them.

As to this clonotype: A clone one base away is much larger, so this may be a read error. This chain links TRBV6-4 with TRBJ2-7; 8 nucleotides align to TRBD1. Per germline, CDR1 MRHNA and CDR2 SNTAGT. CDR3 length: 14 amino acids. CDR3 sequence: CASSADRVTYERYF. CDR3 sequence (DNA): TGTGCCAGCAGCGCGGACAGGGTAACTTACGAGCGGTACTTC.

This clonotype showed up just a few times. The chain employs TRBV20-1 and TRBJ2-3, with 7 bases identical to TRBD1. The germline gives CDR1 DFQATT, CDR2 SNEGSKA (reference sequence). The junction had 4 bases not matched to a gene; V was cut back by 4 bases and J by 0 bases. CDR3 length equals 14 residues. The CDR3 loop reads CSAIGTDSTDTQYF. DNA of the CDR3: TGCAGTGCTATCGGGACAGATAGCACAGATACGCAGTATTTT.

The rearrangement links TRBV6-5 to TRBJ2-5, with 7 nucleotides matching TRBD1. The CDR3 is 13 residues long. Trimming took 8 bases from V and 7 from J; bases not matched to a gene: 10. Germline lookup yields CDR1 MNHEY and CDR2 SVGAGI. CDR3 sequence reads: CASGDGQERTQYF. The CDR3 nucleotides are TGTGCCAGCGGCGATGGACAGGAGAGGACCCAGTACTTC.

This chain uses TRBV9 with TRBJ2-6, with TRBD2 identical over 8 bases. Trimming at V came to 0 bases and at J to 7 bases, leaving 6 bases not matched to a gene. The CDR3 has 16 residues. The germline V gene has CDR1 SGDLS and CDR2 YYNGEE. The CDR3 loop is CASSVAAGGGANVLTF. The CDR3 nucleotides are TGTGCCAGCAGCGTAGCGGCGGGGGGTGGTGCCAACGTCCTGACTTTC.

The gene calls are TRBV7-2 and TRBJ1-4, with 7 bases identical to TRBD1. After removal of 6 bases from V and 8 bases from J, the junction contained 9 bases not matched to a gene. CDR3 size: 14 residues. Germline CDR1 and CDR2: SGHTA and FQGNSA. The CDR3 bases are TGTGCCAGCAGTCCGGGGACAGTCCAAGAAAAACTGTTTTTT. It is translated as CASSPGTVQEKLFF. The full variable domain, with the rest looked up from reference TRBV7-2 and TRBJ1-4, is GAGVSQSPSNKVTEKGKDVELRCDPISGHTALYWYRQSLGQGLEFLIYFQGNSAPDKSGLPSDRFSAERTGGSVSTLTIQRTQQEDSAVYLCASSPGTVQEKLFFGSGTQLSVL.

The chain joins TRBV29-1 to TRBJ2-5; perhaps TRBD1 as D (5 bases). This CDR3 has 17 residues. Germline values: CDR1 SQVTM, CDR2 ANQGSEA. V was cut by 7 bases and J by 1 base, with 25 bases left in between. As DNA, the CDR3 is TGCAGCGCCACCAGTGACCCCAACGGACAAAGCCAAGAGACCCAGTACTTC. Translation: CSATSDPNGQSQETQYF.

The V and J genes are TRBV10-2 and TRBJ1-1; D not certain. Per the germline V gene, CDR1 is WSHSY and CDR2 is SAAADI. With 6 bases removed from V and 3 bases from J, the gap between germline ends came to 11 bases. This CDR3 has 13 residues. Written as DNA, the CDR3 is TGCGCCAGCAGGACAAGGCTCGACACTGAAGCTTTCTTT. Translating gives CASRTRLDTEAFF.

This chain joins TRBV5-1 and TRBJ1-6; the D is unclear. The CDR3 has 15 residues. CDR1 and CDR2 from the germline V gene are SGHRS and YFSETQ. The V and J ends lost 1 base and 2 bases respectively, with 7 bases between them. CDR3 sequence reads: CASSLTGPYNSPLHF. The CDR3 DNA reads TGCGCCAGCAGCTTGACGGGCCCCTATAATTCACCCCTCCACTTT.

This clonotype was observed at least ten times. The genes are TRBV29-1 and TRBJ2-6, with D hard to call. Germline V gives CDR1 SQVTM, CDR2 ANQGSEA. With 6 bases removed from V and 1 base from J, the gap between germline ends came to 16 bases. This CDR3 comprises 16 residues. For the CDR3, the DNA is TGCAGCGTCTGGACGACGGTCCAATCTGGGGCCAACGTCCTGACTTTC. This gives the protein CSVWTTVQSGANVLTF. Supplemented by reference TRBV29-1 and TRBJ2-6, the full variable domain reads SAVISQKPSRDICQRGTSLTIQCQVDSQVTMMFWYRQQPGQSLTLIATANQGSEATYESGFVIDKFPISRPNLTFSTLTVSNMSPEDSSIYLCSVWTTVQSGANVLTFGAGSRLTVL.

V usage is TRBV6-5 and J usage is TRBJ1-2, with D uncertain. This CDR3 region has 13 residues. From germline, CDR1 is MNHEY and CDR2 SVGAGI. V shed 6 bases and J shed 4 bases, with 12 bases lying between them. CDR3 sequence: CASRDSRTYGYTF. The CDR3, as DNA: TGTGCCAGCAGGGACTCAAGGACCTATGGCTACACCTTC.

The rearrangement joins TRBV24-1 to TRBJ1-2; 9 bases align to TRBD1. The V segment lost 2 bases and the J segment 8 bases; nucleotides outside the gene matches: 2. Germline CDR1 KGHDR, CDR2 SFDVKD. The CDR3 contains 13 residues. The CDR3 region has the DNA TGTGCCACCAGTGATTGGACAGGGGACGGCTACACCTTC. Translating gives CATSDWTGDGYTF.

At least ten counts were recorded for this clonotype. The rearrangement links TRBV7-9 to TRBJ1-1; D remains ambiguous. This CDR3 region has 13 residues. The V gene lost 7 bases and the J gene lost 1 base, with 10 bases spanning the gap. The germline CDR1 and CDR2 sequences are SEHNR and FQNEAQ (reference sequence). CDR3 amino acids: CASTVGENTEAFF. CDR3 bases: TGTGCCAGCACGGTTGGGGAGAACACTGAAGCTTTCTTT.

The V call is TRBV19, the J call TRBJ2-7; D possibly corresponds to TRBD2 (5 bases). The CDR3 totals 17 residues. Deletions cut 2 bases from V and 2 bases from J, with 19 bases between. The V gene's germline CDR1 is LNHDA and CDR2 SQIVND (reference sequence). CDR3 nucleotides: TGTGCCAGTAGTATAAAGGCGAGGGCCGCGACTGCCTACGAGCAGTACTTC. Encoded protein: CASSIKARAATAYEQYF.

For the CDR3, the DNA is TGTGCCAGCAGCCGCCCCCGGACAGGATTGAACACCGGGGAGCTGTTTTTT. Translated, it gives CASSRPRTGLNTGELFF. The rearrangement links TRBV11-3 to TRBJ2-2, with 7 positions matching TRBD1. The length of the CDR3 is 17 residues. The germline CDR1 and CDR2 sequences are SGHNT and YENEEA. The junction had 10 bases not matched to a gene; V was cut back by 5 bases and J by 1 base.

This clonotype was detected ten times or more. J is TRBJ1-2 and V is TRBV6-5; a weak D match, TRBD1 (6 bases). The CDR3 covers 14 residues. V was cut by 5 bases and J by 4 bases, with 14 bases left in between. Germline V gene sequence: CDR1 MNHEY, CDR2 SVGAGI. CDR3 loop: CASSGTQGSYGYTF. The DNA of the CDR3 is TGTGCCAGCAGTGGAACACAGGGATCCTATGGCTACACCTTC.

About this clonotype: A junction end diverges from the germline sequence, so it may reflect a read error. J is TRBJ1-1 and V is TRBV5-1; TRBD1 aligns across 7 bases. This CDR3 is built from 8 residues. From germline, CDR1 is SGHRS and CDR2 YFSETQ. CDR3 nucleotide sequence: TGCGCCAGCAGCGGACAGGCCTTT. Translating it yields CASSGQAF.

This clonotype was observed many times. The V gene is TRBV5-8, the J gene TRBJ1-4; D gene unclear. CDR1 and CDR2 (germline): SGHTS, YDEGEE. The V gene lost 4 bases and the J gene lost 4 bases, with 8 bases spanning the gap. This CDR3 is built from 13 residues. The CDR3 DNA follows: TGTGCCAGCAGCCCAGACCTTAATGAAAAACTGTTTTTT. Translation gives CASSPDLNEKLFF.

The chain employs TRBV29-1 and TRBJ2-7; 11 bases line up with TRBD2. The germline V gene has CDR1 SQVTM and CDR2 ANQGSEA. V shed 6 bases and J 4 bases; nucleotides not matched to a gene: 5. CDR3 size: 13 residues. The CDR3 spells CSVPSGRLYEQYF. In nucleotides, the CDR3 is TGCAGCGTCCCTAGCGGGAGGTTGTACGAGCAGTACTTC.

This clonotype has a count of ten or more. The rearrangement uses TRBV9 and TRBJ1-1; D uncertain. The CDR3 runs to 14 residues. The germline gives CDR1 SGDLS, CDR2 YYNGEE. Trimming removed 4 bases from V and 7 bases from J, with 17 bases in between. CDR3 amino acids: CASSSGAAAYEAFF. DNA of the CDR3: TGTGCCAGCAGCTCGGGAGCTGCCGCCTATGAAGCTTTCTTT.